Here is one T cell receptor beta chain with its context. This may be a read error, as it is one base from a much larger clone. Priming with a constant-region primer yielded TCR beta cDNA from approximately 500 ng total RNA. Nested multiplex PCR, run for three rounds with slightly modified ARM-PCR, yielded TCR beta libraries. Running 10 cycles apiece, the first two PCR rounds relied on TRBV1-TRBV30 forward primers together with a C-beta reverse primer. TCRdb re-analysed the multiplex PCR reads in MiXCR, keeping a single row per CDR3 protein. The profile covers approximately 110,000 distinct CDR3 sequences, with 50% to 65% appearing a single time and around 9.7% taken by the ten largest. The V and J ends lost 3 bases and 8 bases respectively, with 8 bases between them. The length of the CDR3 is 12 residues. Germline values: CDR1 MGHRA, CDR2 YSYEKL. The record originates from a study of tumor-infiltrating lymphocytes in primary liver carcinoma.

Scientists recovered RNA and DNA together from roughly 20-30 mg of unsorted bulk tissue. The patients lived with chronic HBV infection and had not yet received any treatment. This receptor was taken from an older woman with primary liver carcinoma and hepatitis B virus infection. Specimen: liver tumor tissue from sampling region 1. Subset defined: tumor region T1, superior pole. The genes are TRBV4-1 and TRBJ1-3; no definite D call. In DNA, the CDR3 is TGCGCCAGCAGCCACTCGATGGACACCATATATTTT. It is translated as CASSHSMDTIYF.